This T cell receptor (beta chain) appears in the sequencing data of a study of T cell responses to AZD1222 COVID-19 vaccine. Only in-frame clones appear in the TCRdb table, and some are missing; sequencing was by immunoSEQ multiplex PCR. Of about 74,000 clones in the sample, around 93% were seen once. With regard to this clone: Its specificity is not known.

Germline CDR1 SGDLS, CDR2 YYNGEE. The V gene lost 4 bases and the J gene lost 7 bases, with 15 bases spanning the gap. The CDR3 is 15 amino acids. Overall study results and limits: In a largely white British group with more females than males, clonal diversity was possibly underestimated.

The receptor's source is an adult who received the AZD1222 COVID-19 vaccine. The specimen comprised peripheral blood, sampled 28 days after the second AZD1222 dose. V and J are TRBV9 and TRBJ1-6, with D perhaps TRBD1 (6 bases). DNA of the CDR3: TGTGCCAGCAGCCCCGCGGTGGGGGGCAATTCACCCCTCCACTTT. It codes for CASSPAVGGNSPLHF. Based on the CDR3 plus reference TRBV9 and TRBJ1-6, the full variable domain is DSGVTQTPKHLITATGQRVTLRCSPRSGDLSVYWYQQSLDQGLQFLIQYYNGEERAKGNILERFSAQQFPDLHSELNLSSLELGDSALYFCASSPAVGGNSPLHFGNGTRLTVT.